The subject of this entry is one T cell receptor (beta chain). Antigen unknown. V lost 5 bases and J lost 0, with 11 bases in between. This CDR3 spans 15 amino acids. The germline V gene encodes CDR1 LNHDA and CDR2 SQIVND (reference sequence). This record belongs to a study of vaccination effects on CD4 cells after COVID-19. General study findings and limits: Clonal contraction was marked in infection- and vaccine-induced clones late after vaccination.

The ViraFEST assay expanded antigen-specific CD4+ T cells with viral peptide pools before sequencing. Following culture for approximately ten days, CD4+ T cells were isolated. Participants got two doses of BNT162b2 or mRNA-1273 vaccine. None of these healthy vaccinees had been infected with SARS-CoV-2 before vaccination. The researchers cultured approximately 2.1 million PBMC per well with about 10 IU/ml IL-2 and about 10 ug/ml peptides. Days 3 and 7 saw half the medium replaced with IL-2 medium. The protocol was immunoSEQ multiplex PCR, while the TCRdb copy is restricted to in-frame clones and leaves out a portion. The table lists about 66,000 clones, roughly 80% of them singletons.

The sequencing here drew on CD4+ T cells from PBMCs cultured with HCoV-OC43 spike peptides, taken after COVID-19 vaccination. Sample subset: HCoV-OC43 spike overlapping peptide pool stimulation. This receptor was taken from a human donor who received a COVID-19 vaccine. The rearrangement joins TRBV19 to TRBJ1-5, with a weak D call TRBD1 (5 bases). The CDR3 protein is CASSFGRDSNQPQHF. As DNA, the CDR3 is TGTGCCAGTAGTTTTGGCAGGGATAGCAATCAGCCCCAGCATTTT.